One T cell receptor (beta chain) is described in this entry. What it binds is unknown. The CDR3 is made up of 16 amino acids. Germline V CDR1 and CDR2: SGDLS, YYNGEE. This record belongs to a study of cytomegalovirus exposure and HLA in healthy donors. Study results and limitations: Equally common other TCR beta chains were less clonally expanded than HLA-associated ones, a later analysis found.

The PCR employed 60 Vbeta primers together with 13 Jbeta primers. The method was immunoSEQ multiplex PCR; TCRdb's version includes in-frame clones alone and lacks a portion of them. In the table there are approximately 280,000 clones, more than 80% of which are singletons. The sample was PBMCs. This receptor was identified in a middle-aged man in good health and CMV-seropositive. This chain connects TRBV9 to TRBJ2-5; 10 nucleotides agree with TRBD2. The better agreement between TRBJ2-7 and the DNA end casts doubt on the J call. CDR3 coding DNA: TGTGCCAGCAGCGCCTCTTCTAGCGGGAGCCCCTACGAGCAGTACTTC. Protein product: CASSASSSGSPYEQYF.